A single TCR beta chain is shown here with its context. Its antigen remains unidentified. The entry originates in a study of response to subunit inactivated influenza vaccine. Looked up from germline, CDR1 is KGHDR and CDR2 is SFDVKD. CDR3 length equals 13 residues. V lost 3 bases and J lost 6, with 9 bases in between. TCRdb re-called the RT-PCR reads through MiXCR, storing one row per CDR3 protein. Here the sample spans hundreds of thousands of distinct CDR3 sequences, around 25% being singletons. The study, taken as a whole, reports: Authors suggested few new T cells are recruited by each seasonal influenza vaccination.

The sequenced sample was CD4+ T cells sorted from PBMCs, obtained around 5 days after vaccination. The sequence derives from a man in his forties or fifties who received an inactivated influenza vaccine. The V call is TRBV24-1, the J call TRBJ2-3, with D hard to call. This chain's CDR3 is CATSDPPRDTQYF. The CDR3 nucleotides are TGTGCCACCAGTGATCCTCCCAGGGATACGCAGTATTTT.